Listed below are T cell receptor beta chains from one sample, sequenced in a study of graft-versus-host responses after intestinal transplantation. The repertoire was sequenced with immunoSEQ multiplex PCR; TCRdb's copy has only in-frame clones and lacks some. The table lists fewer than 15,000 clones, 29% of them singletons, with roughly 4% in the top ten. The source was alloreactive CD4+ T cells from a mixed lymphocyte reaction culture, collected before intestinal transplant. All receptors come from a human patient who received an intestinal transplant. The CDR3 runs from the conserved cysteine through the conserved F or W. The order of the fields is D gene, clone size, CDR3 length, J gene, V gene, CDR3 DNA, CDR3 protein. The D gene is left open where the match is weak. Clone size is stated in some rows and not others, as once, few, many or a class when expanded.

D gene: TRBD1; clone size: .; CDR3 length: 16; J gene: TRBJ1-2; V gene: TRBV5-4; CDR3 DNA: TGTGCCAGCAGCCCGGACAGGGCCCCCGCGCTTTATGGCTACACCTTC; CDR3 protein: CASSPDRAPALYGYTF
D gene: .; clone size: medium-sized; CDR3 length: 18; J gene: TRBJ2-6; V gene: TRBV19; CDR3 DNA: TGTGCCAGTAGTCGGAGCGGGTCAGGGGCCTCTGGGGCCAACGTCCTGACTTTC; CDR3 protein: CASSRSGSGASGANVLTF
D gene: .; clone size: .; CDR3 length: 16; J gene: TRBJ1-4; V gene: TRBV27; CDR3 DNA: TGTGCCAGCAGCCGGCAGGGGCGACCAACTAATGAAAAACTGTTTTTT; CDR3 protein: CASSRQGRPTNEKLFF
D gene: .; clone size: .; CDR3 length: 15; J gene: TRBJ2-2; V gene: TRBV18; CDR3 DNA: TGTGCCAGCTCACCTCAACAGGGCTACACCGGGGAGCTGTTTTTT; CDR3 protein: CASSPQQGYTGELFF
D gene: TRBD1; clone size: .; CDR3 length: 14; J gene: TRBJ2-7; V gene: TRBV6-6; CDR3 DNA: TGTGCCAGCACCAGGACAGGGCTCTCCTACGAGCAGTACTTC; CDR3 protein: CASTRTGLSYEQYF
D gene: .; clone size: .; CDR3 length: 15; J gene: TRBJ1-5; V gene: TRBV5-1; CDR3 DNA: TGCGCCAGCAGCTTGGCCGGAGTAAGCAATCAGCCCCAGCATTTT; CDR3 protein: CASSLAGVSNQPQHF
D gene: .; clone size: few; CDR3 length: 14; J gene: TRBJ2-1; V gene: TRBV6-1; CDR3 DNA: TGTGCCAGCACTAGGACACCCCTCTACAATGAGCAGTTCTTC; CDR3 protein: CASTRTPLYNEQFF
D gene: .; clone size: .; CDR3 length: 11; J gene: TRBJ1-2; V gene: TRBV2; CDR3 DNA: TGTGCCAGCAGGAGGGGAATGGGCTACACCTTC; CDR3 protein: CASRRGMGYTF
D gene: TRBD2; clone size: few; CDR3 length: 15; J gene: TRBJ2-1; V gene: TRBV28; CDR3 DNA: TGTGCCAGCGGACTAGCGGGAGCCCAGGGGAATGAGCAGTTCTTC; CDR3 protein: CASGLAGAQGNEQFF
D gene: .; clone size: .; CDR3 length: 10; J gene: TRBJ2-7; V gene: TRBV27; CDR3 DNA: TGTGCCGGCGGGGCCTACGAGCAGTACTTC; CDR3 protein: CAGGAYEQYF
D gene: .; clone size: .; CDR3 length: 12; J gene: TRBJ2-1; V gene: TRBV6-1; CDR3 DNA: TGTGCCAGCAGTGAAGTCAGGACCCAGCAGTTCTTC; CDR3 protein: CASSEVRTQQFF
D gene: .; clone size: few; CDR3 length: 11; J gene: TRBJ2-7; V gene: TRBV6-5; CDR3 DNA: TGTGCCAGCGGGACCGGCTACGAGCAGTACTTC; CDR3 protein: CASGTGYEQYF
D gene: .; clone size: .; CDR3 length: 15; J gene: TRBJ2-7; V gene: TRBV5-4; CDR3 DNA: TGTGCCAGCAGCTTGGTTGGACGCGGGGCCTACGAGCAGTACTTC; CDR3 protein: CASSLVGRGAYEQYF
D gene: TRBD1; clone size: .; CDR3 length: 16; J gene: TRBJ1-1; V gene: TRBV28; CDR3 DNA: TGTGCCAGCAGTTTATCCCGTCAAGGACAGGGGCGATTAGCTTTCTTT; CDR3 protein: CASSLSRQGQGRLAFF
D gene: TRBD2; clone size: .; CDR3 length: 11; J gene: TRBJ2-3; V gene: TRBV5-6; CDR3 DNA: TGTGCCAGCAGCCGGGAGGGGGCGCAGTATTTT; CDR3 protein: CASSREGAQYF
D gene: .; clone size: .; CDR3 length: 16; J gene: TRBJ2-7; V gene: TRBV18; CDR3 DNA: TGTGCCAGCTCACCCTTGGGCAGGACTCAACACTACGAGCAGTACTTC; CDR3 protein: CASSPLGRTQHYEQYF
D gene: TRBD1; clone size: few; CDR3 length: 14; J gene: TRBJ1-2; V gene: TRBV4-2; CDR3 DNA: TGTGCCAGCAGCTCACAGGGGGCTAACTATGGCTACACCTTC; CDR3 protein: CASSSQGANYGYTF
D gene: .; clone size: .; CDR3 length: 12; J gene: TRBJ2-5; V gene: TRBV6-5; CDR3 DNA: TGTGCCAGCAGTTACAGGGGAGAGACCCAGTACTTC; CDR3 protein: CASSYRGETQYF
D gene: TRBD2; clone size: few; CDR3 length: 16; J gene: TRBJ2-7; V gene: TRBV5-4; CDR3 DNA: TGTGCCAGCAGCCCGGGGGGAGGGAGTTCTCTCTACGAGCAGTACTTC; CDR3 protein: CASSPGGGSSLYEQYF
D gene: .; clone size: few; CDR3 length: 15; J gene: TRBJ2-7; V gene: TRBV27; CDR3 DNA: TGTGCCAGCAGCCTGTCGTATACCACACGCTACGAGCAGTACTTC; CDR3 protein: CASSLSYTTRYEQYF
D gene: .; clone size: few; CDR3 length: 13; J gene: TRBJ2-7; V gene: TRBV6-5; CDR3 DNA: TGTGCCAGCAGTTACGACAGTACCTACGAGCAGTACTTC; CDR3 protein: CASSYDSTYEQYF
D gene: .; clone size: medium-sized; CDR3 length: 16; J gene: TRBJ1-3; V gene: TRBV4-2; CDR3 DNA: TGTGCCAGCAGCCAACAGGACTGGGGCTCTGGAAACACCATATATTTT; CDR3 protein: CASSQQDWGSGNTIYF
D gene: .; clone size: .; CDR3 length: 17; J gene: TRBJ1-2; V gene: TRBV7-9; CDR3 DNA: TGTGCCAGCAGCTACCCGCGATTGTGGGGAGCTAACTATGGCTACACCTTC; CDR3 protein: CASSYPRLWGANYGYTF
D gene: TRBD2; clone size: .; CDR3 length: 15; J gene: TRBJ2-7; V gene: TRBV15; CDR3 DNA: TGTGCCACCAGCAGAGATCTAGCGGGGAGCTACGAGCAGTACTTC; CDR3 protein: CATSRDLAGSYEQYF
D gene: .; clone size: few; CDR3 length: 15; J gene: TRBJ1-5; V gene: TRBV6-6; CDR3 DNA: TGTGCCAGCAGTTACTCGACCTCGGGCAATCAGCCCCAGCATTTT; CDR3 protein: CASSYSTSGNQPQHF
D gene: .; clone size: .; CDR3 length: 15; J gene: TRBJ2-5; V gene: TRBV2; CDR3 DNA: TGTGCCAGCTCTAGGATATTGGCGGTTCAAGAGACCCAGTACTTC; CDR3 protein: CASSRILAVQETQYF
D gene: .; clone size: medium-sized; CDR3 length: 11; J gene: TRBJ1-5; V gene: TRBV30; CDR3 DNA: TGTGCCTGGAGTGTAGGTCAGCCCCAGCATTTT; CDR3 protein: CAWSVGQPQHF
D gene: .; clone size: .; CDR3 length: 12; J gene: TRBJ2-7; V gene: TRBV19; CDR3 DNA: TGTGCCAGTAGTTCCAGGACAAACGAGCAGTACTTC; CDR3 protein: CASSSRTNEQYF
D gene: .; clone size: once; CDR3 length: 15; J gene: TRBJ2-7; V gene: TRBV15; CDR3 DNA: TGTGCCACCAGCAGAGGGCCCAGCGGGTTCTACGAGCAGTACTTC; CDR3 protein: CATSRGPSGFYEQYF
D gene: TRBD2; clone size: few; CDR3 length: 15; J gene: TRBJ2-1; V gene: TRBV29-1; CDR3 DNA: TGCAGCGTTGCCCCCCTCAAGCGGGAGGTCGATGAGCAGTTCTTC; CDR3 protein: CSVAPLKREVDEQFF
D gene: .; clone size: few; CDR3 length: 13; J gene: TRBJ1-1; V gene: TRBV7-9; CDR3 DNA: TGTGCCAGCAGCTTCAGAGAGAACACTGAAGCTTTCTTT; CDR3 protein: CASSFRENTEAFF
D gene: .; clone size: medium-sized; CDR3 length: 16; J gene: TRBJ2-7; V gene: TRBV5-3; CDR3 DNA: TGTGCCAGAAGTCTCGGAGCGGGACAGGTGAACTACGAGCAGTACTTC; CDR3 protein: CARSLGAGQVNYEQYF
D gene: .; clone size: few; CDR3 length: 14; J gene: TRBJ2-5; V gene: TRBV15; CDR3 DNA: TGTGCCACCAGCAGAGGCCCGTTCAAAGGGGCCCAGTACTTC; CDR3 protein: CATSRGPFKGAQYF
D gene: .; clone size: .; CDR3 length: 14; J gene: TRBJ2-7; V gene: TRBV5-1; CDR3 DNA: TGCGCCAGCACCTTAACAGGGAGCTCCTACGAGCAGTACTTC; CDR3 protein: CASTLTGSSYEQYF
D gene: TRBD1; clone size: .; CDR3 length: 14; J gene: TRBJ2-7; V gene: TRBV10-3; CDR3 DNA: TGTGCCATCAGCTACAGGGGCGGGTCCTACGAGCAGTACTTC; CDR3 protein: CAISYRGGSYEQYF
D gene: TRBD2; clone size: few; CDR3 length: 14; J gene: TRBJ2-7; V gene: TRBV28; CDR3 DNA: TGTGCCAGCAGGCCGACTGGGAGGGGTTACGAGCAGTACTTC; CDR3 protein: CASRPTGRGYEQYF
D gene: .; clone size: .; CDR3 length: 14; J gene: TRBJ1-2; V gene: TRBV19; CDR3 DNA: TGTGCCAGTAGTATAGGTGGCGGATACTATGGCTACACCTTC; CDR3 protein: CASSIGGGYYGYTF
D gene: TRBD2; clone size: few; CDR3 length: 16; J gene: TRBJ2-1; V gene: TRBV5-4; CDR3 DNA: TGTGCCAGCAGCTTGGGCGGACTAGCGGGTTTCAATGAGCAGTTCTTC; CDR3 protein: CASSLGGLAGFNEQFF
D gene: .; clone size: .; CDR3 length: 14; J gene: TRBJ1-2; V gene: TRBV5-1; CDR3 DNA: TGCGCCAGCAGCCCAACTATGTCTCCGGGGGGCTACACCTTC; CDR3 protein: CASSPTMSPGGYTF
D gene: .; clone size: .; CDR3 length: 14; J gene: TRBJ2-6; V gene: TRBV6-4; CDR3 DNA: TGTGCCAGCATCCTCCTGAAGGGGGCCAACGTCCTGACTTTC; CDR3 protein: CASILLKGANVLTF
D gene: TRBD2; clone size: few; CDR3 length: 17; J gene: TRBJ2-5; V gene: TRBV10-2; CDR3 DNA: TGCGCCAGCAGTGAGGTCGGTAGCGGGAGGGCCGGGGAGACCCAGTACTTC; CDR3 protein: CASSEVGSGRAGETQYF
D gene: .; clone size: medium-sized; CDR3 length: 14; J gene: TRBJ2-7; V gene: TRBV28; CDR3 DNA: TGTGCCAGCAGTTTCACTAGTTTTCTCAGAGGGCAGTACTTC; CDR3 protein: CASSFTSFLRGQYF
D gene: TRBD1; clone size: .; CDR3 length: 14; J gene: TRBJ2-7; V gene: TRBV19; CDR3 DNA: TGTGCCAGTAGTATGACAGGGGGCTCCTACGAGCAGTACTTC; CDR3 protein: CASSMTGGSYEQYF
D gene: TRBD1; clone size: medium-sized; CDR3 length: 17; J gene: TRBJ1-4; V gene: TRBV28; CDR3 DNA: TGTGCCAGCAGTTTGACAGGGGGCGGGATGGCTAATGAAAAACTGTTTTTT; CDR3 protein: CASSLTGGGMANEKLFF
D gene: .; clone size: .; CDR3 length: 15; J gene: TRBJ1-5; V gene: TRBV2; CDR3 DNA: TGTGCCAGCAGTGAATTAGGGGCCCACAATCAGCCCCAGCATTTT; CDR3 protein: CASSELGAHNQPQHF
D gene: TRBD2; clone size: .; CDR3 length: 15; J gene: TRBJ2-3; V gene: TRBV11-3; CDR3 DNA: TGTGCCAGCAGCAGACTAGCGGGACGCACAGATACGCAGTATTTT; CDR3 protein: CASSRLAGRTDTQYF
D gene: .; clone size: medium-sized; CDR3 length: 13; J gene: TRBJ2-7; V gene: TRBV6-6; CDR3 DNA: TGTGCCAGCAGTTACGACAGTACCTACGAGCAGTACTTC; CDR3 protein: CASSYDSTYEQYF
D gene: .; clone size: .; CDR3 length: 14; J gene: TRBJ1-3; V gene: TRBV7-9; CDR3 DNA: TGTGCCAGCACCTACGTGGGATCCGGAAACACCATATATTTT; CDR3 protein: CASTYVGSGNTIYF
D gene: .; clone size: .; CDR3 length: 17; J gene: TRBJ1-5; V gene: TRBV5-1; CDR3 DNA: TGCGCCAGCAGCTTGGGAACAGGACGGTATAGCAATCAGCCCCAGCATTTT; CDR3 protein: CASSLGTGRYSNQPQHF
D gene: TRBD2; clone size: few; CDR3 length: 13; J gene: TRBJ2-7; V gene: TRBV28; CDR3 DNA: TGTGCCAGCAGACGAAGCGGGAGCAACGAGCAGTACTTC; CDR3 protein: CASRRSGSNEQYF
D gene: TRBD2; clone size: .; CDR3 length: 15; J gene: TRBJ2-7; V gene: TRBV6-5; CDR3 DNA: TGTGCCAGCAGCCAAAACTTAGCGGGAGGCTACGAGCAGTACTTC; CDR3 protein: CASSQNLAGGYEQYF
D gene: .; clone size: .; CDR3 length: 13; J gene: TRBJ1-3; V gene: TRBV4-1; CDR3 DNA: TGCGCCAGCAGCCGGGGGCCCGGAAACACCATATATTTT; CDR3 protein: CASSRGPGNTIYF
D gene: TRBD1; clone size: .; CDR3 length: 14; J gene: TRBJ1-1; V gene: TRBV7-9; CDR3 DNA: TGTGCCAGCAGCACGGACAGGGGCAGGACTGAAGCTTTCTTT; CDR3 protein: CASSTDRGRTEAFF
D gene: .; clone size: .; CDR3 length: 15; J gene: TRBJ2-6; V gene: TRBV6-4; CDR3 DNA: TGTGCCAGCAGTGACCTCGGGTCTGGGGCCAACGTCCTGACTTTC; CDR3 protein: CASSDLGSGANVLTF
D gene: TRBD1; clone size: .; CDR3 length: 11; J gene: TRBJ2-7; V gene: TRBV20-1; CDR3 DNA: TGCAGTGCTCCCACAGGGGACGAGCAGTACTTC; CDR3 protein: CSAPTGDEQYF